A single sample gave rise to the 19 T cell receptor beta chains below, sequenced in a study of OX40 agonist ivuxolimab in advanced cancers. Produced via immunoSEQ multiplex PCR; TCRdb's table is partial and in-frame only. Of 95,000 or so clones listed, around 85% were seen once; the top ten hold less than 5%. Sample: CD4+ or CD8+ T cells sorted from blood, taken in a trial of the OX40 agonist ivuxolimab. These receptors were obtained from an adult with an advanced solid tumor such as melanoma, head and neck, liver or kidney cancer.

V is TRBV6-6 and J is TRBJ2-1; the match to TRBD1 covers 11 bases. Trimming at V came to 7 bases and at J to 9 bases, leaving 5 bases not matched to a gene. The CDR3 runs 13 residues. Looked up from germline, CDR1 is MNHNY and CDR2 is SVGAGI (reference sequence). The DNA of the CDR3 is TGTGCCAGCACCGGGACAGGGGGTACTGAGCAGTTCTTC. This codes for CASTGTGGTEQFF.

This clone was picked up a small number of times. This chain uses TRBV11-2 with TRBJ1-2; D is possibly TRBD1 (6 bases). The CDR3 sequence is 11 residues long. Looked up from germline, CDR1 is SGHAT and CDR2 is FQNNGV. The V gene lost 3 bases and the J gene lost 10 bases, with 9 bases spanning the gap. The CDR3 spells CASSFRGLYTF. As DNA, the CDR3 is TGTGCCAGCAGCTTCAGGGGTCTCTACACCTTC.

This chain joins TRBV7-6 and TRBJ2-1, with 11 bases aligning to TRBD2. The CDR3 spans 13 residues. Germline CDR1 and CDR2: SGHVS and FNYEAQ. J lost 10 bases, V lost 3 bases, and 2 bases had no gene match. CDR3 loop: CASSFRTSGEQFF. The CDR3, as DNA: TGTGCCAGCAGCTTTAGGACTAGCGGGGAGCAGTTCTTC. Looking up the rest from reference TRBV7-6 and TRBJ2-1 gives the full variable domain: GAGVSQSPRYKVTKRGQDVALRCDPISGHVSLYWYRQALGQGPEFLTYFNYEAQQDKSGLPNDRFSAERPEGSISTLTIQRTEQRDSAMYRCASSFRTSGEQFFGPGTRLTVL.

The chain combines TRBV9 with TRBJ1-4, with D maybe TRBD1 (6 bases). Germline CDR1 SGDLS, CDR2 YYNGEE. The CDR3 length is 13 residues. The V end lost 4 bases, the J end lost 5 bases, and 9 bases lay between the germline ends. CDR3 DNA sequence: TGTGCCAGCAGCCCCACAGGGAATGAAAAACTGTTTTTT. Amino acid sequence: CASSPTGNEKLFF. The entire variable domain, with the rest obtained from reference TRBV9 and TRBJ1-4, is as follows: DSGVTQTPKHLITATGQRVTLRCSPRSGDLSVYWYQQSLDQGLQFLIQYYNGEERAKGNILERFSAQQFPDLHSELNLSSLELGDSALYFCASSPTGNEKLFFGSGTQLSVL.

The gene calls are TRBV5-1 and TRBJ2-5; D may be TRBD1 or TRBD2 (6 bases each). CDR3 length: 15 residues. Trimming removed 1 base at V and 4 bases at J, with 14 bases between. Germline lookup yields CDR1 SGHRS and CDR2 YFSETQ. Written as DNA, the CDR3 is TGCGCCAGCAGCTTGTCCCCAGGAGGGGGAGAGACCCAGTACTTC. The encoded protein is CASSLSPGGGETQYF. Drawing the rest from reference TRBV5-1 and TRBJ2-5, the complete variable domain is KAGVTQTPRYLIKTRGQQVTLSCSPISGHRSVSWYQQTPGQGLQFLFEYFSETQRNKGNFPGRFSGRQFSNSRSEMNVSTLELGDSALYLCASSLSPGGGETQYFGPGTRLLVL.

In this sample, this clone turned up a few times. V is TRBV6-5 and J is TRBJ2-7, with 12 bases lining up with TRBD2. The CDR3 is 15 residues long. In germline, CDR1 is MNHEY, CDR2 SVGAGI. Losses at the gene ends were 6 bases for V and 1 base for J; bases not matched to a gene: 4. The CDR3 spells CASSRGLAGSYEQYF. Written as DNA, the CDR3 is TGTGCCAGCAGCCGAGGACTAGCGGGATCCTACGAGCAGTACTTC.

The J gene is TRBJ2-7, the V gene TRBV4-1, with TRBD2 identical over 9 bases. The V gene's germline CDR1 is MGHRA and CDR2 YSYEKL. The CDR3 runs 15 residues. Losses at the gene ends were 0 bases for V and 4 bases for J; bases not matched to a gene: 4. Here the CDR3 DNA reads TGCGCCAGCAGCCAAGAGCCTAGCGGGACTTACGAGCAGTACTTC. Its translation: CASSQEPSGTYEQYF.

CDR3 nucleotide sequence: TGCGCCAGCAGCCATAGGGGGGAGGTCGCCCACAATGAGCAGTTCTTC. Encoded protein: CASSHRGEVAHNEQFF. This sequence joins TRBV4-1 and TRBJ2-1, with D possibly being TRBD1 or TRBD2 (6 bases each). Trimming cost V 3 bases and J 5 bases, with 17 bases left between them. Germline CDR1 reads MGHRA; CDR2 reads YSYEKL. The CDR3 spans 16 residues.

This sequence joins TRBV30 and TRBJ1-1; D is undetermined. Trimming shortened V by 0 bases and J by 4 bases, and 9 bases separated the two germline ends. The CDR3 is 13 residues long. Germline V gene sequence: CDR1 GTSNPN, CDR2 SVGIG (reference sequence). The CDR3 DNA follows: TGTGCCTGGAGTGTGTTGGCTACCACTGAAGCTTTCTTT. Amino acid sequence: CAWSVLATTEAFF.

The rearrangement uses TRBV4-3 and TRBJ2-3; the match to TRBD2 covers 7 bases. Germline lookup yields CDR1 LGHNA and CDR2 YSLEER. The CDR3 length is 13 residues. With 6 bases clipped from V and 7 bases from J, the junction kept 7 bases outside the gene matches. The CDR3 coding sequence is TGCGCCAGCAGGTCTCCGGGGACTAATACGCAGTATTTT. Translated: CASRSPGTNTQYF.

The rearrangement links TRBV7-9 to TRBJ2-3, with D possibly TRBD2 on 6 matching bases. V shed 6 bases and J shed 1 base, with 20 bases lying between them. Germline V gives CDR1 SEHNR, CDR2 FQNEAQ (reference sequence). This CDR3 spans 17 amino acids. The CDR3 here is CASRKEWDFIGTDTQYF. CDR3 bases: TGTGCCAGCAGAAAGGAATGGGACTTTATTGGCACAGATACGCAGTATTTT.

The V gene is TRBV27, the J gene TRBJ1-5; maybe TRBD1 (6 bases). The V end lost 3 bases, the J end lost 7 bases, and 10 bases lay between the germline ends. CDR3 length equals 13 residues. The germline gives CDR1 MNHEY, CDR2 SMNVEV (reference sequence). CDR3 sequence: CASSLDSWQPQHF. In DNA, the CDR3 is TGTGCCAGCAGTTTGGACAGTTGGCAGCCCCAGCATTTT.

This chain connects TRBV25-1 to TRBJ1-5; D unclear. The ends were cut back, 4 bases at V and 2 bases at J, with 9 bases in the middle. This CDR3 spans 14 amino acids. In germline, CDR1 is MGHDK, CDR2 SYGVNS. CDR3 nucleotides: TGTGCCAGCAGTGCAAGGGTCGGCAATCAGCCCCAGCATTTT. Residues: CASSARVGNQPQHF.

The rearrangement joins TRBV21-1 to TRBJ1-5. TRBV21-1 is deemed a pseudogene. CDR3 length: 16 amino acids. CDR3 DNA: TGTGCCAGCAGCAAAGGTCGTGCGGGGATGGATCAGCCCCAGCATTTT. Encoded protein: CASSKGRAGMDQPQHF.

The chain employs TRBV9 and TRBJ2-5; 8 positions agree with TRBD1. Germline V CDR1 and CDR2: SGDLS, YYNGEE. CDR3 length equals 15 residues. Trimming cost V 0 bases and J 7 bases; bases outside gene matches: 8. The CDR3 is CASSVGQGARGTQYF. The CDR3 nucleotides are TGTGCCAGCAGCGTAGGGCAGGGGGCCCGGGGGACCCAGTACTTC. Variable domain in full (rest from reference TRBV9 and TRBJ2-5): DSGVTQTPKHLITATGQRVTLRCSPRSGDLSVYWYQQSLDQGLQFLIQYYNGEERAKGNILERFSAQQFPDLHSELNLSSLELGDSALYFCASSVGQGARGTQYFGPGTRLLVL.

This sequence joins TRBV19 and TRBJ2-3; 12 positions match TRBD2. Per germline, CDR1 LNHDA and CDR2 SQIVND (reference sequence). The junction had 13 bases not matched to a gene; V was cut back by 7 bases and J by 2 bases. The CDR3 is made up of 18 amino acids. CDR3 nucleotide sequence: TGTGCCAGTACCCCCTGGGCTAGCGGGAGGGTTGACACAGATACGCAGTATTTT. Protein product: CASTPWASGRVDTDTQYF. The full variable domain, its missing parts supplied by reference TRBV19 and TRBJ2-3, is DGGITQSPKYLFRKEGQNVTLSCEQNLNHDAMYWYRQDPGQGLRLIYYSQIVNDFQKGDIAEGYSVSREKKESFPLTVTSAQKNPTAFYLCASTPWASGRVDTDTQYFGPGTRLTVL.

This chain connects TRBV30 to TRBJ1-2, with D uncertain. CDR1 is GTSNPN, CDR2 SVGIG, per germline (reference sequence). The CDR3 loop spans 13 amino acids. Trimming stripped 3 bases from V and 4 bases from J, with 12 bases between. The CDR3 sequence: CAWSHERVYGYTF. The CDR3, as DNA: TGTGCCTGGAGCCACGAACGGGTCTATGGCTACACCTTC.

This rearrangement joins TRBV7-3 to TRBJ2-7; 9 bases fit TRBD2. Germline CDR1 reads SGHTA; CDR2 reads FQGTGA. J was trimmed by 3 bases and V by 10 bases; bases with no gene match: 19. CDR3 length: 17 residues. The CDR3 nucleotides are TGTGCCAACCTAACGGTGGCTAGCGGGGAACTGGGCTACGAGCAGTACTTC. It encodes CANLTVASGELGYEQYF.

The gene calls are TRBV11-1 and TRBJ2-5; D is possibly TRBD1 or TRBD2 (5 bases each). From germline, CDR1 is SGHAT and CDR2 FQDESV (reference sequence). This CDR3 region has 13 residues. V dropped 5 bases and J dropped 4 bases, with 11 bases sitting between them. CDR3: CASSLGRRETQYF. In nucleotides, the CDR3 is TGTGCCAGCAGCCTGGGACGGCGAGAGACCCAGTACTTC.